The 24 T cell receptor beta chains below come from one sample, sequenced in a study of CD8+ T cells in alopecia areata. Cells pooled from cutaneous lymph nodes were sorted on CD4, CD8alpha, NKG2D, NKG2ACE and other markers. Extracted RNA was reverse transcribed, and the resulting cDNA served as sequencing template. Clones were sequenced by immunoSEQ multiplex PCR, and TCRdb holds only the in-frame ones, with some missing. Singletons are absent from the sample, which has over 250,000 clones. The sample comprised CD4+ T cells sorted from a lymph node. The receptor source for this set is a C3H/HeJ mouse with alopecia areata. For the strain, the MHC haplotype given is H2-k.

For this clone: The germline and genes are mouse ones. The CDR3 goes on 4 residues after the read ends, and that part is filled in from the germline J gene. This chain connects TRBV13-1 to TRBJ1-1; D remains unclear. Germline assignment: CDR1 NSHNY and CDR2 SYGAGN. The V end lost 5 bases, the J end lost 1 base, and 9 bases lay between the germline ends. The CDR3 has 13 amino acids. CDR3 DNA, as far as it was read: TGTGCCAGCAGGAAACATGTAAACACA. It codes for CASRKHVNT. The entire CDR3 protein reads CASRKHVNTEVFF.

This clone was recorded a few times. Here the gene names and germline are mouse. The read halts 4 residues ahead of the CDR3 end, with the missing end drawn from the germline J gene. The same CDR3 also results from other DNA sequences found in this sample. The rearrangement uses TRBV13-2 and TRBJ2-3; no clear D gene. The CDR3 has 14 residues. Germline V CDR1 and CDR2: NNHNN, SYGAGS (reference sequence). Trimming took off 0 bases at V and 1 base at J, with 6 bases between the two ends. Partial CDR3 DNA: TGTGCCAGCGGTGATGCAAAGGGTGCAGAA. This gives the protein CASGDAKGAE. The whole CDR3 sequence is CASGDAKGAETLYF.

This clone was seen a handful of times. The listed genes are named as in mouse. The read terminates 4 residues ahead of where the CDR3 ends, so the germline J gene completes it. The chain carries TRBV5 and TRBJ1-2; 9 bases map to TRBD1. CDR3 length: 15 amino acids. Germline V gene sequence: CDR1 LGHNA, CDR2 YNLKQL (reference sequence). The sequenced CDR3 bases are TGTGCCAGCAGCCAAGATGGGGACAGGGAATCC. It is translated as CASSQDGDRES. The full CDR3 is CASSQDGDRESDYTF.

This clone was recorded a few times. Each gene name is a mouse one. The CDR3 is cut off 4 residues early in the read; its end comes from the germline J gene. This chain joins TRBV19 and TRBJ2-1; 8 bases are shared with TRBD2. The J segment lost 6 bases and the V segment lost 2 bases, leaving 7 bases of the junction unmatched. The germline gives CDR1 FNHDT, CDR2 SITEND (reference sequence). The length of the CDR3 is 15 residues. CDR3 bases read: TGTGCCAGCAGTATTGGCTGGGGGGTTTTTGCT. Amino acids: CASSIGWGVFA. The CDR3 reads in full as CASSIGWGVFAEQFF.

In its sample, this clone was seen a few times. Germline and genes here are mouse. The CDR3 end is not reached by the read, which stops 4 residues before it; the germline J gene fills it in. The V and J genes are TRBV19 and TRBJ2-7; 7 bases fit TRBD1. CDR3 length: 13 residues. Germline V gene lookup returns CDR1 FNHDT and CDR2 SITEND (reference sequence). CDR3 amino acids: CASSGDRKYEQYF. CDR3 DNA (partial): TGTGCCAGCAGTGGGGACAGAAAATAT.

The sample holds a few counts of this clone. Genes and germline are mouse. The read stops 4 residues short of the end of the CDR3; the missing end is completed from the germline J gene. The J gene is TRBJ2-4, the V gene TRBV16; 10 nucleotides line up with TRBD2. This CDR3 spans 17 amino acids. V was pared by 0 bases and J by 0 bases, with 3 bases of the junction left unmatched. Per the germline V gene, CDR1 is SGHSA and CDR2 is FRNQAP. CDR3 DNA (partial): TGTGCAAGCAGCTTAGACTGGGGGGGCGCGAGTCAAAAC. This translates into CASSLDWGGASQN. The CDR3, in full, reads CASSLDWGGASQNTLYF.

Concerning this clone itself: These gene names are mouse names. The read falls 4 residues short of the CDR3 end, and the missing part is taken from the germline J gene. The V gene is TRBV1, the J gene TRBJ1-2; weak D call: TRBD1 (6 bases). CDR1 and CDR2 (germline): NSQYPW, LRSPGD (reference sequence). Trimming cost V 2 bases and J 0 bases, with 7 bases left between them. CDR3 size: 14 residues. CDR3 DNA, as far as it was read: TGCACCTGCAGTGCAAACAGGGCAAACTCC. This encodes CTCSANRANS. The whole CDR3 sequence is CTCSANRANSDYTF.

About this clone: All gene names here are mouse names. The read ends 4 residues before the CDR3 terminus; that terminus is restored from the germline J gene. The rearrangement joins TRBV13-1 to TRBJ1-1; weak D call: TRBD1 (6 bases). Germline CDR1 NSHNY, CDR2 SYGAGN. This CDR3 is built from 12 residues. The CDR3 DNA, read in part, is TGTGCCAGCAGTGATAAGGGGGAA. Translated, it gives CASSDKGE. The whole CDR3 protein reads CASSDKGEEVFF.

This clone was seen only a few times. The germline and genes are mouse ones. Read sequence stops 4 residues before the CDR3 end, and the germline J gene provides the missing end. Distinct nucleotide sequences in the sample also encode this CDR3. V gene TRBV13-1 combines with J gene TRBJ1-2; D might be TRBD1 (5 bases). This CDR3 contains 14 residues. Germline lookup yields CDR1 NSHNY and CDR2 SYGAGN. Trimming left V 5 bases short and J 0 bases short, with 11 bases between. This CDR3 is CASRADSANSDYTF. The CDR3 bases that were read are TGTGCCAGCAGGGCTGACAGCGCAAACTCC.

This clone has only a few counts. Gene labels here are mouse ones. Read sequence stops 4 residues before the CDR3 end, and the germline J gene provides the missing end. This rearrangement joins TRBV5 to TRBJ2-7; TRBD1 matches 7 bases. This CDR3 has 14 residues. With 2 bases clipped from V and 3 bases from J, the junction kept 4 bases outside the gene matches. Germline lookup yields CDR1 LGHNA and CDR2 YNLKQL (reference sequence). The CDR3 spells CASSQPTGFYEQYF. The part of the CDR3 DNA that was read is TGTGCCAGCAGCCAACCGACAGGGTTCTAT.

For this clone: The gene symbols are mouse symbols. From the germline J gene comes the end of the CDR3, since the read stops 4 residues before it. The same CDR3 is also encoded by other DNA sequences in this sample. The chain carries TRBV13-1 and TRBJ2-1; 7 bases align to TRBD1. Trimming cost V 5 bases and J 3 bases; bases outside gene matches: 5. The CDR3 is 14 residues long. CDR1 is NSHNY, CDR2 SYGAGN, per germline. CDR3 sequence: CASSRQGGYAEQFF. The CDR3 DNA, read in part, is TGTGCCAGCAGCAGACAGGGAGGCTATGCT.

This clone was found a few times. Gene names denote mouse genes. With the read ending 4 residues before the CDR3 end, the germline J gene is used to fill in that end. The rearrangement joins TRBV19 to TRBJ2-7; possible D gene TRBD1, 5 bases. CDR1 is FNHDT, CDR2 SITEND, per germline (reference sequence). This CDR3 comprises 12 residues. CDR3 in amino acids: CASSKRGDEQYF. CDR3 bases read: TGTGCCAGCAGTAAAAGGGGAGAT.

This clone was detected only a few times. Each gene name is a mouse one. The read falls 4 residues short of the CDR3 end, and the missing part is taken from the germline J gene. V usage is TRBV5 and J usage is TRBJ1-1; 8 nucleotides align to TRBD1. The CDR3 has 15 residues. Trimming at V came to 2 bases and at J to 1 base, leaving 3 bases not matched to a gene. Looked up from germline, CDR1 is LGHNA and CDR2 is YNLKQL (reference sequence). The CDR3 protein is CASSQSGTGNTEVFF. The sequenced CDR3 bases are TGTGCCAGCAGCCAATCCGGGACAGGGAACACA.

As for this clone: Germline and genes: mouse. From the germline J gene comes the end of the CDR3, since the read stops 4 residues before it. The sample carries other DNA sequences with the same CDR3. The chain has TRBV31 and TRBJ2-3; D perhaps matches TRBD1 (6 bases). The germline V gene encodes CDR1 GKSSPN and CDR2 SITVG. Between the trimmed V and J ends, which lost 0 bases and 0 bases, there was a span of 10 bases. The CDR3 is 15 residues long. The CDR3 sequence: CAWSLGQTSAETLYF. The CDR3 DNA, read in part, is TGTGCCTGGAGTCTAGGACAGACTAGTGCAGAA.

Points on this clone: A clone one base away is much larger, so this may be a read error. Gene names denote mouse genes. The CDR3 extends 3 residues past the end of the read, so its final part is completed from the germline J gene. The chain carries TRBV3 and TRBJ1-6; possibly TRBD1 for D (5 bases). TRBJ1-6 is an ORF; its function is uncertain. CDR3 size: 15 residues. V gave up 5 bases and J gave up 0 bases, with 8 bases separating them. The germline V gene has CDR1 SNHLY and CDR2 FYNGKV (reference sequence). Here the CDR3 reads CASSRQNSYNSPLYF. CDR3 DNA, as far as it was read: TGTGCCAGCAGCCGACAGAATTCCTATAATTCGCCC.

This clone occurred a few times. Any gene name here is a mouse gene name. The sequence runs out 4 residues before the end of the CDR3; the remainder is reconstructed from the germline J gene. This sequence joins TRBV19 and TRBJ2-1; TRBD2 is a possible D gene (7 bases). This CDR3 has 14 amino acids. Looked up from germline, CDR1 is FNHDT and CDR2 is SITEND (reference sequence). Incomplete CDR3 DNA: TGTGCCAGCAGTATACGGGGGGCAGGGGCT. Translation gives CASSIRGAGA. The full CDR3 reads CASSIRGAGAEQFF.

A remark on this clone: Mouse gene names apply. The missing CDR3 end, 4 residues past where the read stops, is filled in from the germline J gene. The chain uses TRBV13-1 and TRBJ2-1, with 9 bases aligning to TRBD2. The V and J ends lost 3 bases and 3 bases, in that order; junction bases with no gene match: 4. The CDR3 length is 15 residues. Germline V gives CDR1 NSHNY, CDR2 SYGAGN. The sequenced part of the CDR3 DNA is TGTGCCAGCAGTGGACTGGGGGACGCCTATGCT. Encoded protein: CASSGLGDAYA. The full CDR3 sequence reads CASSGLGDAYAEQFF.

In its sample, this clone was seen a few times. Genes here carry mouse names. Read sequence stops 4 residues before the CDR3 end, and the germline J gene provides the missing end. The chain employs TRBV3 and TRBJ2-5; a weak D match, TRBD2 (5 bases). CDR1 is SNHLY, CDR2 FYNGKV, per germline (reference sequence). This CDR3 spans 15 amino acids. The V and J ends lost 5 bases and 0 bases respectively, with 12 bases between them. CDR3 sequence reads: CASSARTFNQDTQYF. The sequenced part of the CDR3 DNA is TGTGCCAGCAGCGCCCGGACTTTTAACCAAGAC.

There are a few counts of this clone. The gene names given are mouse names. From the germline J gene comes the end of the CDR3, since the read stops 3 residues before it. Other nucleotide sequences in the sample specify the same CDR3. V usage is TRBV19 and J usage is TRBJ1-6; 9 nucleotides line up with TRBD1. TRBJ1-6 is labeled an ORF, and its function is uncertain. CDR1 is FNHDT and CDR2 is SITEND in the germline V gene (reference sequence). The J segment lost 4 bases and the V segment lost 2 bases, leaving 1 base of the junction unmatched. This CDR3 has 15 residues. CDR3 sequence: CASSIGQGYNSPLYF. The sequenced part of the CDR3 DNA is TGTGCCAGCAGTATCGGACAGGGGTATAATTCGCCC.

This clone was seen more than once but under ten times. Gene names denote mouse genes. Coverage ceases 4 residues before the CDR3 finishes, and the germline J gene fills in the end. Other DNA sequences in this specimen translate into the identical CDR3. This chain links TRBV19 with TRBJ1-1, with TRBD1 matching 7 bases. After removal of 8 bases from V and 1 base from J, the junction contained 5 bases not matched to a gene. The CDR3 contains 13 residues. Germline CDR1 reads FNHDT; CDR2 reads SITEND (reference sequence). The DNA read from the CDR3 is TGTGCCAGTCGCCGGGACAGAAACACA. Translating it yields CASRRDRNT. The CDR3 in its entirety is CASRRDRNTEVFF.

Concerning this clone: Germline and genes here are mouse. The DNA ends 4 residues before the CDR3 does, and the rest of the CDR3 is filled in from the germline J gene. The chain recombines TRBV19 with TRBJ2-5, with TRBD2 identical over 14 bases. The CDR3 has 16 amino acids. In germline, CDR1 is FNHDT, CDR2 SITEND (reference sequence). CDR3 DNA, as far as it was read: TGTGCCAGCAGTAGGGACTGGGGGGGCGCCGGTGAC. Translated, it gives CASSRDWGGAGD. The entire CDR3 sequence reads CASSRDWGGAGDTQYF.

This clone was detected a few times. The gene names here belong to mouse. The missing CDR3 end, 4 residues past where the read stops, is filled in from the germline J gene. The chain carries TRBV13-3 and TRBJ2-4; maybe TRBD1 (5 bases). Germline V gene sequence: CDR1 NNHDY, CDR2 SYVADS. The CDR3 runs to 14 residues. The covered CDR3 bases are TGTGCCAGCAGTGATGAACGGACAAAAAAC. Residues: CASSDERTKN. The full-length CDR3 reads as CASSDERTKNTLYF.

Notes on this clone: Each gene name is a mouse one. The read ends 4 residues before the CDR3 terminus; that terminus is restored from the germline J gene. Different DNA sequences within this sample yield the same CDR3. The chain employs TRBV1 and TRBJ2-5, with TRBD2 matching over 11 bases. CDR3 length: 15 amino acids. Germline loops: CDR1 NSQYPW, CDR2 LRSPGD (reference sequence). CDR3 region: CTCSAPTGGEDTQYF. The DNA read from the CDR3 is TGCACCTGCAGTGCTCCGACTGGGGGGGAAGAC.

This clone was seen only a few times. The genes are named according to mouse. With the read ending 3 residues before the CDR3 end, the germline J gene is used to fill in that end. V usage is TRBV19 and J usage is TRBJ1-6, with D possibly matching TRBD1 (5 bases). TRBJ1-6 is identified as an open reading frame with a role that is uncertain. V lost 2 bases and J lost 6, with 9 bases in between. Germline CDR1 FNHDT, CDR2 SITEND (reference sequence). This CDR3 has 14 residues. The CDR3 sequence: CASSITRVNSPLYF. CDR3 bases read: TGTGCCAGCAGTATCACCAGGGTTAATTCGCCC.